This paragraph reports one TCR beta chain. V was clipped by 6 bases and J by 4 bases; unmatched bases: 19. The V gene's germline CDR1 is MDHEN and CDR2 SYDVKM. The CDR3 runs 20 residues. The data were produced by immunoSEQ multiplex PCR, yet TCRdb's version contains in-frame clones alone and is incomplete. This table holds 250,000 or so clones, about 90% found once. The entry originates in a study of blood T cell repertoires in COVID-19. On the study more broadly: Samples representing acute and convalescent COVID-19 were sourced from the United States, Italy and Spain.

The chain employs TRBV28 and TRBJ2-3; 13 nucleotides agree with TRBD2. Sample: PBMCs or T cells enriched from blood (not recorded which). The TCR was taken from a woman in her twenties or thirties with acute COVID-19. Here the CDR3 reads CASSTSGMGLAGRGPDTQYF. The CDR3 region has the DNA TGTGCCAGCAGCACATCCGGGATGGGACTAGCGGGGCGGGGGCCAGATACGCAGTATTTT.